This passage covers 10 T cell receptor beta chains from one sample sequenced in a study of blood T cell repertoires in COVID-19 (TCRdb year 2020). To prepare the library, the immunoSEQ multiplex PCR assay was applied. Imported from immuneACCESS, the table was reduced by TCRdb to in-frame sequences with V and J called. These copies leave out some clones; in studies compared against another copy, an unresolved V gene accounts for under half, and the cause of the remainder is not known. Recorded for this sample are around 200,000 clones; 80% of them occurred a single time. Together, the top ten hold roughly 6% of the sample. The sequenced material came from peripheral blood. These TCRs come from a woman aged 70 to 79 with acute or convalescent COVID-19.

The genes are TRBV7-9 and TRBJ1-5; tentative D call: TRBD1 (5 bases). The length of the CDR3 is 14 residues. V lost 5 bases, J lost 7 bases, and 15 bases lay in between. Per germline, CDR1 SEHNR and CDR2 FQNEAQ (reference sequence). The CDR3 DNA follows: TGTGCCAGCAGCCCGACTGCCGGGGGGCAGCCCCAGCATTTT. This codes for CASSPTAGGQPQHF.

The gene calls are TRBV7-9 and TRBJ2-2, with a possible D match to TRBD2 (5 bases). The CDR3 sequence is 16 residues long. V was cut by 5 bases and J by 7 bases, with 20 bases left in between. The germline CDR1 and CDR2 sequences are SEHNR and FQNEAQ (reference sequence). CDR3 region: CASSPWTAARVGELFF. In nucleotides, the CDR3 is TGTGCCAGCAGCCCCTGGACTGCGGCTCGGGTCGGGGAGCTGTTTTTT.

The CDR3 nucleotides are TGTGCCAGCAGCTTAGATCGAGACTACGAGCAGTACTTC. Its translation: CASSLDRDYEQYF. The chain combines TRBV11-3 with TRBJ2-7, with D uncertain. The CDR3 has 13 amino acids. The V and J ends lost 0 bases and 3 bases respectively, with 6 bases between them. Germline CDR1 SGHNT, CDR2 YENEEA.

The chain has TRBV6-5 and TRBJ1-1, with unresolved D. The germline CDR1 and CDR2 sequences are MNHEY and SVGAGI. The CDR3 sequence is 15 residues long. The ends were cut back, 3 bases at V and 1 base at J, with 12 bases in the middle. The CDR3 coding sequence is TGTGCCAGCAGTTATCGTCTAGACCCGAACACTGAAGCTTTCTTT. Translation: CASSYRLDPNTEAFF.

The chain recombines TRBV7-2 with TRBJ2-1; 14 bases match TRBD2. J was trimmed by 10 bases and V by 4 bases; bases with no gene match: 9. Germline values: CDR1 SGHTA, CDR2 FQGNSA. CDR3 length: 16 residues. This chain's CDR3 is CASSWTGTSGSLEQFF. CDR3 sequence (DNA): TGTGCCAGCAGCTGGACCGGGACTAGCGGGAGTCTAGAGCAGTTCTTC.

This clone was counted between two and nine times. The gene calls are TRBV15 and TRBJ1-2; D perhaps matches TRBD1 (6 bases). This CDR3 contains 16 residues. The V end was cut by 5 bases, the J end by 0 bases, with 16 bases between. Germline CDR1 and CDR2: LNHNV and YYDKDF (reference sequence). CDR3 residues: CATSEGDTTANYGYTF. The CDR3 coding sequence is TGTGCCACCAGCGAAGGGGACACAACAGCTAACTATGGCTACACCTTC.

The chain couples TRBV28 to TRBJ1-2, with a possible D match to TRBD1 (6 bases). Germline lookup yields CDR1 MDHEN and CDR2 SYDVKM. The V end was cut by 6 bases, the J end by 2 bases, with 10 bases between. The CDR3 is made up of 13 amino acids. CDR3 bases: TGTGCCAGCAGCAGGGGTCAGAACTATGGCTACACCTTC. Translated, it gives CASSRGQNYGYTF.

The chain has TRBV7-9 and TRBJ2-1, with TRBD2 as a possible D gene (6 bases). Trimming removed 1 base at V and 6 bases at J, with 13 bases between. Germline CDR1 and CDR2: SEHNR and FQNEAQ (reference sequence). This CDR3 is built from 15 residues. The CDR3 sequence is CASSLEAGVINEQFF. CDR3 sequence (DNA): TGTGCCAGCAGCTTAGAAGCGGGTGTCATCAATGAGCAGTTCTTC.

This sequence joins TRBV30 and TRBJ1-5; D remains ambiguous. Looked up from germline, CDR1 is GTSNPN and CDR2 is SVGIG (reference sequence). V was pared by 1 base and J by 1 base, with 8 bases between. The length of the CDR3 is 14 residues. The CDR3 DNA sequence: TGTGCCTGGAGTGCGACAAGCAGCAATCAGCCCCAGCATTTT. It codes for CAWSATSSNQPQHF.

This clone was observed a single time. The chain links TRBV6-5 to TRBJ1-4; 9 nucleotides align to TRBD1. Germline V gene lookup returns CDR1 MNHEY and CDR2 SVGAGI. V lost 5 bases to trimming and J lost 7 bases; unmatched junction nucleotides: 5. This CDR3 contains 14 residues. The CDR3 protein is CASSPGTGSEKLFF. The CDR3 nucleotides are TGTGCCAGCAGTCCCGGGACAGGGAGTGAAAAACTGTTTTTT.